The 13 T cell receptor beta chains below were found in one sample sequenced in a study of human T cells and chemical hapten exposure. Someone pulled total RNA out of unfractionated whole blood. Library construction involved attaching unique molecular identifiers to individual cDNA molecules, which allowed quantitative, reproducible TCR counting. Via MiXCR, TCRdb re-called the reads, giving one row per CDR3 protein. The sample lists 120,000 or so distinct CDR3 sequences, roughly 8.5% occurring once. Material: whole blood. These receptors originate from a human donor in good health. Some clones in this sample may be carry-over from other donors' samples.

The rearrangement uses TRBV12-3 or TRBV12-4 and TRBJ2-5; D possibly corresponds to TRBD2 (6 bases). This CDR3 region has 14 residues. V was clipped by 3 bases and J by 5 bases, with 13 bases between them. The CDR3 region has the DNA TGTGCCAGCAGTTTCGTGGGAGGCTGGGAGACCCAGTACTTC. This gives the protein CASSFVGGWETQYF.

V usage is TRBV11-2 and J usage is TRBJ2-7, with no clear D. This CDR3 has 14 amino acids. Germline CDR1 and CDR2: SGHAT and FQNNGV. V was cut by 5 bases and J by 3 bases, with 14 bases left in between. This CDR3 is CASSPLKRHYEQYF. CDR3 bases: TGTGCCAGCAGCCCATTGAAGCGCCACTACGAGCAGTACTTC.

A few counts support this clonotype. V is TRBV6-2 or TRBV6-3 and J is TRBJ2-7; 10 nucleotides align to TRBD1. The CDR3 is 15 residues long. J was trimmed by 5 bases and V by 5 bases; bases with no gene match: 9. CDR1 is MNHEY and CDR2 is SVGEGT in the germline V gene. In DNA, the CDR3 is TGTGCCAGCAGTCCAGCCGGGACAGGGGTCGACGAGCAGTACTTC. Its translation is CASSPAGTGVDEQYF.

This clonotype was seen a few times. This chain uses TRBV19 with TRBJ2-7; a weak D match, TRBD1 (6 bases). The CDR3 covers 15 residues. Trimming pared 3 bases from V and 3 bases from J, leaving 15 bases between. CDR1 is LNHDA, CDR2 SQIVND, per germline (reference sequence). In DNA form, the CDR3 reads TGTGCCAGTAGTATTAGCCTCAGGGGAAGCTACGAGCAGTACTTC. This encodes CASSISLRGSYEQYF.

The chain joins TRBV20-1 to TRBJ1-2; TRBD1 aligns across 8 bases. In germline, CDR1 is DFQATT, CDR2 SNEGSKA (reference sequence). The V and J ends lost 2 bases and 1 base, in that order; junction bases with no gene match: 9. The CDR3 has 16 amino acids. The CDR3 region has the DNA TGCAGTGCTAGAATTTCGACAGGGGTTAATAACTATGGCTACACCTTC. Its translation is CSARISTGVNNYGYTF.

Many counts were recorded for this clonotype. The chain is built from TRBV5-1 and TRBJ2-1, with 7 bases identical to TRBD2. V shed 1 base, J shed 3 bases, and the junction held 10 bases outside the gene matches. CDR3 length: 17 amino acids. Germline V gene sequence: CDR1 SGHRS, CDR2 YFSETQ. DNA of the CDR3: TGCGCCAGCAGCTTGCGGGAGGCCTCGGAAGTCTACAATGAGCAGTTCTTC. Translating it yields CASSLREASEVYNEQFF.

This clonotype was observed many times. The chain has TRBV5-4 and TRBJ1-3, with 7 positions matching TRBD1. CDR3 length: 14 residues. V dropped 3 bases and J dropped 4; count of bases not matched to a gene: 4. Per germline, CDR1 SGHNT and CDR2 YYREEE (reference sequence). The CDR3 DNA is TGTGCCAGCAGCTCCCGACAGGGAGGAAACACCATATATTTT. Amino acids: CASSSRQGGNTIYF.

This clonotype came up many times. The CDR3 is CSARPGLAGLLNEQFF. CDR3 in DNA: TGCAGTGCTAGACCGGGACTAGCGGGATTACTCAATGAGCAGTTCTTC. V gene TRBV20-1 combines with J gene TRBJ2-1, with 13 bases aligning to TRBD2. Trimming took 2 bases from V and 6 from J; bases not matched to a gene: 7. The CDR3 runs to 16 residues. Looked up from germline, CDR1 is DFQATT and CDR2 is SNEGSKA (reference sequence).

V is TRBV3-1 and J is TRBJ2-1; 8 bases line up with TRBD2. V lost 4 bases and J lost 1; bases outside the gene matches: 6. CDR3 length equals 16 residues. CDR1 and CDR2 (germline): LGHDT, YNNKEL (reference sequence). CDR3 nucleotides: TGTGCCAGCAGCCCTTACAGCGGGAGTTCCTACAATGAGCAGTTCTTC. This translates into CASSPYSGSSYNEQFF.

This CDR3 reads CASSRRLAGGYNEQFF. The CDR3 coding sequence is TGTGCCAGCAGCCGCAGACTAGCGGGAGGGTACAATGAGCAGTTCTTC. The genes are TRBV5-6 and TRBJ2-1; 14 nucleotides line up with TRBD2. Germline CDR1 SGHDT, CDR2 YYEEEE. CDR3 length: 16 residues. V dropped 4 bases and J dropped 4; count of bases not matched to a gene: 4. Based on the CDR3 plus reference TRBV5-6 and TRBJ2-1, the full variable domain is DAGVTQSPTHLIKTRGQQVTLRCSPKSGHDTVSWYQQALGQGPQFIFQYYEEEERQRGNFPDRFSGHQFPNYSSELNVNALLLGDSALYLCASSRRLAGGYNEQFFGPGTRLTVL.

In its sample, this clonotype was seen a few times. The rearrangement links TRBV20-1 to TRBJ2-5; 7 bases match TRBD1. The CDR3 extends over 16 amino acids. The V gene's germline CDR1 is DFQATT and CDR2 SNEGSKA (reference sequence). V shed 5 bases and J 5 bases; nucleotides not matched to a gene: 17. CDR3 region: CSAAERLGQMGETQYF. The CDR3 DNA sequence: TGCAGTGCTGCGGAAAGGCTGGGACAGATGGGGGAGACCCAGTACTTC.

This clonotype was recorded at least ten times. CDR3 protein: CSARDLSGGGGELFF. DNA for the CDR3: TGCAGTGCTAGAGATCTGTCAGGGGGCGGCGGGGAGCTGTTTTTT. The chain links TRBV20-1 to TRBJ2-2; 8 bases match TRBD1. Germline V gives CDR1 DFQATT, CDR2 SNEGSKA (reference sequence). V shed 0 bases, J shed 7 bases, and the junction held 7 bases outside the gene matches. The CDR3 extends over 15 amino acids.

This clonotype was recorded at least ten times. This chain uses TRBV5-5 with TRBJ2-5; D ambiguous. V was clipped by 2 bases and J by 4 bases, with 15 bases between them. The CDR3 length is 15 residues. The germline gives CDR1 SGHKS, CDR2 YYEKEE (reference sequence). The CDR3 sequence: CASSFRLTAPETQYF. CDR3 in DNA: TGTGCCAGCAGCTTCCGACTCACGGCCCCAGAGACCCAGTACTTC.